This T cell receptor (beta chain) derives from a study of beta chain features in type 1 diabetes. Overall study context: When patients were set against healthy donors, age, gender and cell yields were similar.

Concerning this clone: Its antigen remains unidentified.

Expressed TCRB transcripts were sequenced because the entire RNA isolate underwent reverse transcription. Clones were sequenced by immunoSEQ multiplex PCR, and TCRdb holds only the in-frame ones, with some missing. The sample lists more than 300,000 clones, under 8.5% occurring once. Trimming stripped 4 bases from V and 2 bases from J, with 8 bases between. CDR1 and CDR2 (germline): SNHLY, FYNNEI. The CDR3 contains 13 residues. General study results and limits: Moderately but significantly shorter TCRB CDR3s were found in Type 1 diabetes patients in all four CD4+ subsets. PCR might favor shorter templates, equally in patients and controls. Relative to healthy donors, patients appeared to have naive, central memory and Treg TCRB repertoires that were more similar.

Sequencing was carried out using central memory CD4+ T cells from blood. This chain uses TRBV2 with TRBJ1-1; D is uncertain. The source of this sequence is a woman younger than 30 in good health. Here the CDR3 reads CASSVTRNTEAFF. The CDR3 nucleotides are TGTGCCAGCAGTGTTACAAGAAACACTGAAGCTTTCTTT.